This T cell receptor (beta chain) was captured by sequencing in a study of shared clonotypes between healthy human individuals (TCRdb year 2020). Study-wide context: Two women and three men aged 18 to 49 years were included in the cohort. For each donor, three plates each were used for CD4 naive and CD4 memory, two plates were used for CD8 naive, and one plate was used for CD8 memory. Blood TCR repertoires of roughly five healthy adults were deeply sequenced to estimate repertoire size and the extent of clonotype sharing between individuals. To increase sequencing depth and limit assay-specific biases, TCR repertoire library preparation and sequencing were carried out by different laboratories using diverse techniques. Per donor, leukapheresis produced somewhere between about 0.9 and 10 billion PBMCs. The full study reports these points: Naive subsets generally had larger estimated clonotype richness than memory subsets did. Even with the large sequencing depth, rarefaction of the sorted-subset datasets indicated that sequencing was incomplete. Higher generation probabilities were observed for clonotypes shared by all four sorted-subset donors than for non-shared clonotypes. Based on pairwise subsampling, the degree of clonotype sharing among donors was expected to be affected by sequencing depth. When a few donors were compared, the shared fraction of clonotypes was 5% to 6.5% for naive CD4, roughly 3.3% for naive CD8, about 2.5% for memory CD4, and less than 0.45% for memory CD8. The genetic and exposure-history diversity represented was limited by the small number of donors. Only blood was sampled, and tissue TCR repertoires likely differ from those in blood.

TCR CDR3 regions were amplified from genomic DNA by multiplex PCR using the deep immunoSEQ assay. For each cell subset, the extracted genomic DNA was distributed evenly across all wells of several immunoSEQ 96-well plates, and each plate served as one replicate. For sorted subsets, roughly 200 ng of genomic DNA, equivalent to 25,000 to 30,000 T cell genomes, went into each replicate PCR. Purified libraries were measured with a Qubit 3.0 fluorometer, size-checked on a Bioanalyzer 2100, and measured again with the KAPA Library Quantification kit. Each immunoSEQ 96-well plate was sequenced on its own single-read 150-cycle Illumina NextSeq 550 flow cell. In the paper's pipeline: Because the immunoSEQ output held only junctional sequences and lacked quality scores, the filtering could not match the filtering applied to full-length reads. To assign V/J genes and CDR3, sequences were annotated using PyIR, a Python wrapper for IgBLAST v1.9, with IMGT germline references. Reads were filtered out if the reads had weak V/J assignments (E-value above 1e-6), no CDR3, stop codons, out-of-frame junctions, or ambiguous translated residues. A V3J clonotype was defined by an identical inferred V gene, J gene, and CDR3 amino acid sequence. The percentage overlap between two repertoires was calculated by dividing the number of shared unique clonotypes by the size of the smaller repertoire. Repertoire richness was assessed with RTK rarefaction, the Chao1 estimator, and Recon v2.1 estimates of unobserved clonotypes. OLGA was used to compute generation probabilities for all TCRbeta clonotypes that the gDNA method yielded from a handful of donors. This immuneACCESS table, as held by TCRdb, lists in-frame sequences with V and J called but not all clones. Of the missing ones, under half trace to an unresolved V gene in checked studies; the others have no known cause. V and J calls and clone size are those listed in that table; D and trimming were worked out from the DNA. This sample holds roughly 600,000 clones; about 98% were observed only once. The ten largest clones add up to 0.25% to 0.35% of the sample.

CDR1 and CDR2 were assigned from the germline V gene (reference sequence) as MNHEY and SMNVEV. Measured from the cysteine to the phenylalanine, the CDR3 is 11 residues long. Solely the CDR3 DNA is kept, with 33 bases framed from the first base. V loses 4 bases of germline sequence and J loses 2 bases, and the interval between the two ends is 2 bases. As for this clone: Its antigen is currently not known. Qualities for individual bases were not recorded, and no much larger clone is one base off. Other DNA sequences from this sample encode an identical CDR3 as well.

CD8 naive samples were CD45RO-negative cells positively selected for CCR7, giving a CD45RA+CCR7+ population that excluded TemRA cells. The donors were healthy, HIV-negative adults with no recently reported acute infections or vaccinations. Only Caucasian adults living in Nashville, Tennessee, USA were represented among the donors. Blood was collected by leukapheresis, and PBMCs were isolated by Ficoll-Histopaque density gradient centrifugation and then cryopreserved in liquid nitrogen vapor phase. Analytical flow cytometry was used to check the purity and quantity of each magnetically sorted T cell population. Genomic DNA was isolated from each sorted fraction and quantified by UV absorbance on a Nanodrop 2000c.

The chain couples TRBV27 to TRBJ1-1, with no reliable assignment of the D segment. Sequences were obtained from naive CD8+ T cells sorted from blood. The cell subset or site tag for this specimen amounts to: CD45RA+CCR7+. The clonotype was recovered from a man in his thirties or forties in good health. The nucleotide sequence reads TGTGCCAGCAGTTCTAACACTGAAGCTTTCTTT. This is translated as CASSSNTEAFF.